The T cell receptor (beta chain) under discussion was sequenced for a study of T cell responses to AZD1222 COVID-19 vaccine. General study findings and limits: Per reports, nearly half of all spike-specific TCRs target regions that are unmutated in variants. The sample set comprised mostly white British donors with more females, and clonal diversity was possibly underestimated. Following two doses of AZD1222, Spike-specific TCR breadth and depth rose.

Assay used: immunoSEQ multiplex PCR; TCRdb lists only in-frame clones, some missing. Seen here are about 86,000 clones, roughly 90% observed once, and the top ten hold around 3%. Turning to this clone: Its antigen is not known.

In germline, CDR1 is SGHNT, CDR2 YYREEE (reference sequence). Trimming removed 5 bases at V and 7 bases at J, with 15 bases between. The CDR3 runs to 13 residues. The rearrangement uses TRBV5-4 and TRBJ1-2; D unclear. Sequencing used peripheral blood, obtained on day 0 of AZD1222 vaccination. The receptor was isolated from an adult in good health. For the CDR3, the DNA is TGTGCCAGCAGAAGTGGGGTTGCGATTGGCTACACCTTC. It codes for CASRSGVAIGYTF.